Presented here are 20 T cell receptor beta chains from one specimen sequenced in a study of human T cells and chemical hapten exposure. Documented time point: patch test 1, 2 weeks after DPC sensitization. Treatment given: therapeutic diphenylcyclopropenone sensitization with weekly scalp DPC. TCRdb re-called the RACE reads with MiXCR, one entry per CDR3 protein. The sample lists more than 70,000 distinct CDR3 sequences, 12% occurring once. The sample was whole blood, taken in connection with sensitization to the hapten diphenylcyclopropenone (DPC). The source of these receptors is a woman aged 55-75 years with alopecia areata. Some clones in this sample may be carry-over from other donors' samples.

This clonotype was counted between two and nine times. The V gene is TRBV18, the J gene TRBJ2-3, with 7 positions matching TRBD2. The length of the CDR3 is 18 residues. With 0 bases clipped from V and 2 bases from J, the junction kept 11 bases outside the gene matches. CDR1 and CDR2 (germline): KGHSH, LQKENI. The CDR3 loop reads CASSPPSRVAGYTDTQYF. Written as DNA, the CDR3 is TGTGCCAGCTCACCACCTTCCAGGGTAGCGGGCTACACAGATACGCAGTATTTT.

The chain joins TRBV6-6 to TRBJ2-1, with 10 bases fitting TRBD1. Germline trimming cut 4 bases from V and 5 bases from J; bases unmatched to any gene: 2. The CDR3 loop spans 14 amino acids. Germline V gene sequence: CDR1 MNHNY, CDR2 SVGAGI (reference sequence). The CDR3 sequence is CASSFGTGDNEQFF. The CDR3 nucleotides read TGTGCCAGCAGTTTCGGGACAGGGGACAATGAGCAGTTCTTC.

The genes are TRBV20-1 and TRBJ1-5; D remains unclear. This CDR3 region has 13 residues. With 6 bases removed from V and 0 bases from J, the gap between germline ends came to 9 bases. Looked up from germline, CDR1 is DFQATT and CDR2 is SNEGSKA (reference sequence). CDR3 bases: TGCAGTGCCCTCGACGGTAGCAATCAGCCCCAGCATTTT. It codes for CSALDGSNQPQHF.

This clonotype has ten or more counts. V and J are TRBV11-2 and TRBJ2-1, with D tentatively TRBD2 (5 bases). The CDR3 runs 16 residues. Germline V lookup: CDR1 SGHAT, CDR2 FQNNGV. Trimming stripped 0 bases from V and 5 bases from J, with 14 bases between. The CDR3: CASSLDRAEGDNEQFF. CDR3 sequence (DNA): TGTGCCAGCAGCTTAGATCGCGCCGAGGGAGACAATGAGCAGTTCTTC. The full variable domain, its missing parts supplied by reference TRBV11-2 and TRBJ2-1, is EAGVAQSPRYKIIEKRQSVAFWCNPISGHATLYWYQQILGQGPKLLIQFQNNGVVDDSQLPKDRFSAERLKGVDSTLKIQPAKLEDSAVYLCASSLDRAEGDNEQFFGPGTRLTVL.

This clonotype was picked up a small number of times. V gene TRBV5-4 combines with J gene TRBJ1-1; D not certain. Germline V lookup: CDR1 SGHNT, CDR2 YYREEE (reference sequence). The V and J ends lost 4 bases and 6 bases respectively, with 10 bases between them. The CDR3 length is 12 residues. The CDR3, as DNA: TGTGCCAGCAGCCACGAGGGCGCTGAAGCTTTCTTT. Protein product: CASSHEGAEAFF.

The V call is TRBV20-1, the J call TRBJ2-5; D is uncertain. Trimming removed 5 bases at V and 1 base at J, with 14 bases between. This CDR3 contains 14 residues. The germline CDR1 and CDR2 sequences are DFQATT and SNEGSKA (reference sequence). CDR3: CSAPVFATQETQYF. The CDR3 bases are TGCAGTGCTCCAGTATTCGCTACCCAAGAGACCCAGTACTTC.

This clonotype was found a few times. The rearrangement links TRBV11-2 to TRBJ2-7; 8 nucleotides align to TRBD1. V was pared by 5 bases and J by 7 bases, with 10 bases of the junction left unmatched. The germline CDR1 and CDR2 sequences are SGHAT and FQNNGV. The CDR3 is made up of 14 amino acids. The CDR3 DNA is TGTGCCAGCAGCATAAACCATGACAGGGGTGAGCAGTACTTC. This translates into CASSINHDRGEQYF. The full variable domain, rest sourced from reference TRBV11-2 and TRBJ2-7, is EAGVAQSPRYKIIEKRQSVAFWCNPISGHATLYWYQQILGQGPKLLIQFQNNGVVDDSQLPKDRFSAERLKGVDSTLKIQPAKLEDSAVYLCASSINHDRGEQYFGPGTRLTVT.

The chain uses TRBV6-4 and TRBJ1-2; D gene uncertain. Germline CDR1 and CDR2: MRHNA and SNTAGT. Deletions cut 3 bases from V and 5 bases from J, with 13 bases between. This CDR3 is built from 14 residues. The CDR3 reads CASSDTGYPYGYTF. For the CDR3, the DNA is TGTGCCAGCAGTGATACCGGATACCCTTATGGCTACACCTTC.

The V and J genes are TRBV5-1 and TRBJ2-2; either TRBD1 or TRBD2 may supply D (5 bases each). The CDR3 loop spans 13 amino acids. The germline CDR1 and CDR2 sequences are SGHRS and YFSETQ. V lost 3 bases and J 4 bases, leaving 7 bases between the germline ends. In nucleotides, the CDR3 is TGCGCCAGCAGCTCAGGGACCACCGGGGAGCTGTTTTTT. Its protein product is CASSSGTTGELFF.

This clonotype has more than one count but fewer than ten. The V call is TRBV6-4, the J call TRBJ2-1, with a tentative D call TRBD2 (5 bases). The germline gives CDR1 MRHNA, CDR2 SNTAGT. The V and J ends lost 2 bases and 5 bases respectively, with 13 bases between them. The CDR3 sequence is 15 residues long. As DNA, the CDR3 is TGTGCCAGCAGTGACCGGGGTGAGGTGAACAATGAGCAGTTCTTC. As protein: CASSDRGEVNNEQFF.

This sequence joins TRBV30 and TRBJ2-7; weak D call: TRBD2 (6 bases). Germline V gene sequence: CDR1 GTSNPN, CDR2 SVGIG (reference sequence). Trimming removed 3 bases at V and 3 bases at J, with 9 bases between. This CDR3 comprises 12 residues. DNA of the CDR3: TGTGCCTGGAGCAGGGACTTCTACGAGCAGTACTTC. It is translated as CAWSRDFYEQYF.

In its sample, this clonotype was seen many times. The chain uses TRBV7-3 and TRBJ2-3; D gene ambiguous. Trimming pared 3 bases from V and 1 base from J, leaving 11 bases between. Germline values: CDR1 SGHTA, CDR2 FQGTGA. The CDR3 covers 15 residues. The CDR3 DNA is TGTGCCAGCAGCTTTCGGCCAGACCGCACAGATACGCAGTATTTT. This codes for CASSFRPDRTDTQYF.

This clonotype was observed a handful of times. This chain links TRBV5-6 with TRBJ2-3; 11 nucleotides line up with TRBD2. The germline V gene encodes CDR1 SGHDT and CDR2 YYEEEE. This CDR3 contains 16 residues. V lost 4 bases to trimming and J lost 5 bases; unmatched junction nucleotides: 9. The DNA for the CDR3 is TGTGCCAGCAGCGTCCCACTAGCGGGGGCCCAAGATACGCAGTATTTT. Translating it yields CASSVPLAGAQDTQYF.

This clonotype was detected many times. The CDR3 region is CASSEDYRGHYNEQFF. Here the CDR3 DNA reads TGTGCCAGCAGTGAAGATTACAGGGGGCATTACAATGAGCAGTTCTTC. The chain has TRBV2 and TRBJ2-1, with 9 bases lining up with TRBD1. The V segment lost 1 base and the J segment 4 bases; nucleotides outside the gene matches: 5. Germline CDR1 and CDR2: SNHLY and FYNNEI. This CDR3 contains 16 residues.

The table lists this clonotype with a few counts. J is TRBJ2-1 and V is TRBV29-1; unclear D gene. Germline CDR1 is SQVTM and CDR2 is ANQGSEA. V lost 0 bases to trimming and J lost 9 bases, with 24 bases between them. The CDR3 covers 17 residues. In nucleotides, the CDR3 is TGCAGCGTTGAAGATCCTCTTAGGATTTCCGTGTTAGGTGAGCAGTTCTTC. The encoded protein is CSVEDPLRISVLGEQFF.

This clonotype was seen at least ten times. The chain recombines TRBV4-2 with TRBJ2-1; possibly TRBD1 for D (7 bases). V was trimmed by 4 bases and J by 6 bases, leaving 13 bases between them. The CDR3 has 14 residues. The germline V gene encodes CDR1 LGHNA and CDR2 YNFKEQ. CDR3 amino acids: CASSPGGSGNEQFF. The CDR3 nucleotides read TGTGCCAGCAGCCCAGGGGGGAGTGGCAATGAGCAGTTCTTC.

In its sample, this clonotype was seen a few times. CDR3 sequence (DNA): TGTGCCACCAGCGGTAAGGGGTGGAACACTGAAGCTTTCTTT. Residues: CATSGKGWNTEAFF. This rearrangement joins TRBV15 to TRBJ1-1; TRBD1 might be the D (5 bases). CDR1 and CDR2 (germline): LNHNV, YYDKDF (reference sequence). Trimming took off 5 bases at V and 1 base at J, with 11 bases between the two ends. CDR3 size: 14 residues.

This clonotype has a handful of counts. J is TRBJ2-1 and V is TRBV7-2, with D possibly being TRBD2 (6 bases). The V gene's germline CDR1 is SGHTA and CDR2 FQGNSA. This CDR3 has 15 amino acids. The V and J ends lost 1 base and 5 bases respectively, with 12 bases between them. The CDR3 DNA is TGTGCCAGCAGCTTAGTCCCCCTAGCGAACAATGAGCAGTTCTTC. Its protein is CASSLVPLANNEQFF. Filled out from reference TRBV7-2 and TRBJ2-1, the complete variable domain reads GAGVSQSPSNKVTEKGKDVELRCDPISGHTALYWYRQSLGQGLEFLIYFQGNSAPDKSGLPSDRFSAERTGGSVSTLTIQRTQQEDSAVYLCASSLVPLANNEQFFGPGTRLTVL.

This chain joins TRBV19 and TRBJ2-5; D is perhaps TRBD1 (6 bases). Per germline, CDR1 LNHDA and CDR2 SQIVND (reference sequence). Trimming stripped 5 bases from V and 3 bases from J, with 16 bases between. This CDR3 is 15 amino acids long. Written as DNA, the CDR3 is TGTGCCAGTAGTGACTTAACTCAGGGGAAAGAGACCCAGTACTTC. Translating gives CASSDLTQGKETQYF.

V gene TRBV20-1 combines with J gene TRBJ1-5; D ambiguous. The germline gives CDR1 DFQATT, CDR2 SNEGSKA (reference sequence). The germline V and J ends were trimmed by 0 bases and 6 bases, with 9 bases remaining between them. This CDR3 region has 13 residues. CDR3 protein: CSARDHGFQPQHF. The CDR3 bases are TGCAGTGCTAGAGATCACGGTTTTCAGCCCCAGCATTTT.